Below, 30 T cell receptor beta chains from the same sample are listed, as sequenced in a study of cytomegalovirus exposure and HLA in healthy donors. This PCR relied on a set of 60 Vbeta primers and 13 Jbeta primers. Generated by immunoSEQ multiplex PCR, the TCRdb table keeps only in-frame clones and is missing some. The data contain roughly 78,000 clones, 60% to 75% of them seen just once; the ten biggest clones take up about 20%. The sequenced material came from PBMCs. The receptors originated from a man aged 35-49 years in good health and CMV-seropositive.

J is TRBJ2-5 and V is TRBV7-6; D remains ambiguous. The V end lost 2 bases, the J end lost 4 bases, and 8 bases lay between the germline ends. The CDR3 consists of 13 residues. Looked up from germline, CDR1 is SGHVS and CDR2 is FNYEAQ. The CDR3 bases are TGTGCCAGCAGCTTATTCTCTCGAGAGACCCAGTACTTC. As protein: CASSLFSRETQYF.

This chain uses TRBV19 with TRBJ1-2, with 10 positions matching TRBD1. The V gene's germline CDR1 is LNHDA and CDR2 SQIVND (reference sequence). V trimming: 7 bases; J trimming: 12 bases; junction bases outside the gene matches: 11. The CDR3 contains 13 residues. CDR3 residues: CASKGTGVNTHTF. In nucleotides, the CDR3 is TGTGCCAGTAAGGGGACAGGGGTAAACACCCACACCTTC. Complete variable domain (other parts from reference TRBV19 and TRBJ1-2): DGGITQSPKYLFRKEGQNVTLSCEQNLNHDAMYWYRQDPGQGLRLIYYSQIVNDFQKGDIAEGYSVSREKKESFPLTVTSAQKNPTAFYLCASKGTGVNTHTFGSGTRLTVV.

The V and J genes are TRBV6-5 and TRBJ1-2, with D possibly being TRBD1 (6 bases). This CDR3 is built from 12 residues. Deletions cut 7 bases from V and 4 bases from J, with 10 bases between. Germline CDR1 MNHEY, CDR2 SVGAGI. CDR3 bases: TGTGCCAGCAAGGACAGTGTCTATGGCTACACCTTC. Protein: CASKDSVYGYTF.

The chain has TRBV2 and TRBJ2-3; D ambiguous. From germline, CDR1 is SNHLY and CDR2 FYNNEI. V was shortened by 6 bases and J by 2 bases, with 6 bases between the two germline ends. This CDR3 comprises 12 residues. In DNA, the CDR3 is TGTGCCAGCAGCTACGTCACAGATACGCAGTATTTT. As protein: CASSYVTDTQYF.

The chain couples TRBV6-1 to TRBJ1-5; tentative D call: TRBD1 (6 bases). Deletions cut 4 bases from V and 7 bases from J, with 14 bases between. CDR3 length equals 14 residues. Germline CDR1 MNHNS, CDR2 SASEGT. CDR3 protein: CASSAYRDGQPQHF. The DNA of the CDR3 is TGTGCCAGCAGTGCGTACAGGGATGGGCAGCCCCAGCATTTT.

This clone turned up a few times. The chain has TRBV2 and TRBJ2-3; a possible D gene is TRBD2 (6 bases). Trimming removed 3 bases at V and 4 bases at J, with 17 bases between. Per the germline V gene, CDR1 is SNHLY and CDR2 is FYNNEI. The CDR3 runs 16 residues. The CDR3 protein is CASSDFGAGWADTQYF. The CDR3 DNA reads TGTGCCAGCAGTGACTTCGGGGCGGGGTGGGCAGATACGCAGTATTTT.

This clone turned up a few times. The genes are TRBV18 and TRBJ1-2; tentative D call: TRBD1 (5 bases). The CDR3 is 15 residues long. Per the germline V gene, CDR1 is KGHSH and CDR2 is LQKENI. The ends were cut back, 0 bases at V and 8 bases at J, with 16 bases in the middle. The CDR3 region is CASSPPRSGTGGYTF. DNA of the CDR3: TGTGCCAGCTCACCACCGCGCAGCGGGACGGGAGGCTACACCTTC.

The gene calls are TRBV28 and TRBJ1-2; tentatively, D is TRBD1 (5 bases). The CDR3 runs to 12 residues. The germline CDR1 and CDR2 sequences are MDHEN and SYDVKM. V shed 5 bases and J shed 5 bases, with 9 bases lying between them. DNA of the CDR3: TGTGCCAGCAGTCAGACAGAGTATGGCTACACCTTC. Its translation is CASSQTEYGYTF.

This clone was seen more than once but under ten times. V gene TRBV5-1 combines with J gene TRBJ1-3; tentatively, D is TRBD1 (5 bases). The CDR3 has 15 residues. The V and J ends lost 4 bases and 0 bases respectively, with 11 bases between them. Germline CDR1 reads SGHRS; CDR2 reads YFSETQ. The CDR3 sequence: CASSPGGGSGNTIYF. CDR3 bases: TGCGCCAGCAGCCCGGGCGGGGGCTCTGGAAACACCATATATTTT.

The rearrangement joins TRBV6-1 to TRBJ1-5; D might be TRBD1 (5 bases). Looked up from germline, CDR1 is MNHNS and CDR2 is SASEGT. Between the trimmed V and J ends, which lost 10 bases and 6 bases, there was a span of 22 bases. This CDR3 comprises 15 residues. The CDR3 bases are TGTGCCATCGCCCGGGCGGGGGAAGGGCGTCAGCCCCAGCATTTT. It translates to CAIARAGEGRQPQHF.

The J gene is TRBJ1-2, the V gene TRBV30, with TRBD1 identical over 7 bases. Germline V lookup: CDR1 GTSNPN, CDR2 SVGIG (reference sequence). This CDR3 is 13 amino acids long. With 3 bases clipped from V and 5 bases from J, the junction kept 6 bases outside the gene matches. CDR3 region: CAWSIQGTYGYTF. CDR3 nucleotides: TGTGCCTGGAGCATACAGGGGACTTATGGCTACACCTTC.

The V call is TRBV7-2, the J call TRBJ2-3; the match to TRBD2 covers 10 bases. Germline V gene sequence: CDR1 SGHTA, CDR2 FQGNSA. Unmatched junction bases numbered 7, after V lost 5 bases and J lost 2 bases. This CDR3 spans 16 amino acids. CDR3 sequence: CASSISSGGATDTQYF. The CDR3 nucleotides are TGTGCCAGCAGCATCTCGAGCGGGGGGGCCACAGATACGCAGTATTTT.

This clone appeared once. Written as DNA, the CDR3 is TGTGCAAATGGGGCAGGGGATAGCAATCAGCCCCAGCATTTT. Translating gives CANGAGDSNQPQHF. The chain joins TRBV7-2 to TRBJ1-5; the D gene is possibly TRBD1 (6 bases). The CDR3 has 14 residues. Germline V gene sequence: CDR1 SGHTA, CDR2 FQGNSA.

The rearrangement uses TRBV30 and TRBJ2-7, with a weak D call TRBD1 (5 bases). The length of the CDR3 is 13 residues. Per the germline V gene, CDR1 is GTSNPN and CDR2 is SVGIG (reference sequence). The V end was cut by 5 bases, the J end by 7 bases, with 18 bases between. The CDR3 here is CAWGYRQGVEQYF. CDR3 in DNA: TGTGCCTGGGGCTACAGGCAGGGCGTGGAGCAGTACTTC.

This clone is a singleton in its sample. The CDR3 region has the DNA TGTGCCAGTAGTATAAGTTACGGGGGTAGACAGCCCCAGCATTTT. Its protein product is CASSISYGGRQPQHF. J is TRBJ1-5 and V is TRBV19, with D possibly matching TRBD1 (5 bases). The V gene's germline CDR1 is LNHDA and CDR2 SQIVND (reference sequence). The ends were cut back, 2 bases at V and 7 bases at J, with 15 bases in the middle. This CDR3 contains 15 residues.

The chain employs TRBV12-2 and TRBJ2-7; the table's TRBD2 call for D was not verified on the DNA. TRBV12-2 is marked as a pseudogene. This CDR3 has 17 residues. The CDR3: CASLLWRMRDESYEQYF. The CDR3 bases are TGTGCAAGTCTCCTTTGGCGGATGCGGGACGAGTCGTACGAGCAGTACTTC.

The V call is TRBV6-5, the J call TRBJ2-1, with TRBD1 as a possible D gene (6 bases). CDR1 MNHEY and CDR2 SVGAGI come from the germline V gene. The CDR3 length is 12 residues. V was cut by 11 bases and J by 5 bases, with 13 bases left in between. The CDR3 region is CAPTGCHNEQFF. In nucleotides, the CDR3 is TGTGCCCCCACAGGGTGCCACAATGAGCAGTTCTTC.

V usage is TRBV2 and J usage is TRBJ1-4; D gene uncertain. Germline V gene sequence: CDR1 SNHLY, CDR2 FYNNEI. V was cut by 1 base and J by 8 bases, with 17 bases left in between. The CDR3 is 16 amino acids. The CDR3 DNA is TGTGCCAGCAGTGAAGTCCCGAGCATAACGGGGGAAAAACTGTTTTTT. Its translation: CASSEVPSITGEKLFF.

This clone appeared a single time. The J gene is TRBJ1-2, the V gene TRBV5-1; D is possibly TRBD1 (6 bases). V was cut by 1 base and J by 4 bases, with 17 bases left in between. The CDR3 length is 16 residues. Germline V gene sequence: CDR1 SGHRS, CDR2 YFSETQ. CDR3 in amino acids: CASSLSMGAGGYGYTF. The CDR3 nucleotides read TGCGCCAGCAGCTTGTCAATGGGGGCAGGAGGCTATGGCTACACCTTC.

The sample holds a few counts of this clone. The chain is built from TRBV27 and TRBJ2-3; TRBD2 agrees at 8 bases. V gave up 8 bases and J gave up 2 bases; unmatched junction bases: 12. The CDR3 length is 16 residues. Germline V gene sequence: CDR1 MNHEY, CDR2 SMNVEV (reference sequence). The CDR3 DNA follows: TGTGCCAGCGGACCCATGGCGGGGGGACCCACAGATACGCAGTATTTT. Encoded protein: CASGPMAGGPTDTQYF.

On this clone itself: This sample also contains other DNA sequences that code for the same CDR3. This chain joins TRBV5-1 and TRBJ1-1; weak D call: TRBD1 (6 bases). The germline CDR1 and CDR2 sequences are SGHRS and YFSETQ. Trimming left V 5 bases short and J 4 bases short, with 15 bases between. CDR3 length: 14 residues. As DNA, the CDR3 is TGCGCCAGCAGTTTGACAGGAGGGGTCACTGAAGCTTTCTTT. Translation gives CASSLTGGVTEAFF.

The V and J genes are TRBV6-5 and TRBJ1-4, with 7 bases identical to TRBD1. Per the germline V gene, CDR1 is MNHEY and CDR2 is SVGAGI. CDR3 length equals 13 residues. V trimming: 7 bases; J trimming: 5 bases; junction bases outside the gene matches: 4. This CDR3 reads CASKKGANEKLFF. As DNA, the CDR3 is TGTGCCAGCAAGAAGGGGGCGAATGAAAAACTGTTTTTT.

This clone was counted between two and nine times. The chain combines TRBV5-1 with TRBJ2-3; 8 nucleotides line up with TRBD1. Germline V CDR1 and CDR2: SGHRS, YFSETQ. The CDR3 covers 14 residues. V lost 7 bases and J lost 0; bases outside the gene matches: 4. The CDR3, as DNA: TGCGCCAGCGGACAGGGCTCTAGCACAGATACGCAGTATTTT. Translating it yields CASGQGSSTDTQYF.

The rearrangement uses TRBV5-1 and TRBJ2-7; 7 bases are shared with TRBD1. V was pared by 0 bases and J by 1 base, with 7 bases of the junction left unmatched. This CDR3 has 16 amino acids. The germline gives CDR1 SGHRS, CDR2 YFSETQ. This CDR3 reads CASSLATGLQSYEQYF. In DNA, the CDR3 is TGCGCCAGCAGCTTGGCGACAGGGCTCCAATCCTACGAGCAGTACTTC.

The chain uses TRBV19 and TRBJ2-1; no definite D call. CDR1 is LNHDA, CDR2 SQIVND, per germline (reference sequence). Trimming took off 3 bases at V and 6 bases at J, with 6 bases between the two ends. The CDR3 is 12 residues long. In DNA, the CDR3 is TGTGCCAGTAGTATGGGCAGCAATGAGCAGTTCTTC. It translates to CASSMGSNEQFF.

The table lists this clone with a count of one. The chain is built from TRBV30 and TRBJ2-1, with 11 bases identical to TRBD2. V shed 2 bases and J 10 bases; nucleotides not matched to a gene: 10. CDR3 length: 15 amino acids. Germline CDR1 GTSNPN, CDR2 SVGIG (reference sequence). CDR3 in amino acids: CAWSHRGGTSGEQFF. CDR3 nucleotide sequence: TGTGCCTGGAGTCACAGGGGAGGGACTAGCGGCGAGCAGTTCTTC.

This clone was seen a single time. The chain uses TRBV5-4 and TRBJ1-2, with TRBD1 matching 7 bases. CDR3 size: 15 residues. The V gene end was trimmed by 0 bases and the J gene end by 4 bases; junction bases not matched to a gene: 6. The germline V gene encodes CDR1 SGHNT and CDR2 YYREEE (reference sequence). The CDR3 spells CASSLGGGSSYGYTF. As DNA, the CDR3 is TGTGCCAGCAGCTTGGGAGGGGGCAGTAGCTATGGCTACACCTTC.

The chain combines TRBV7-2 with TRBJ1-1; D is undetermined. The CDR3 has 17 amino acids. V lost 3 bases, J lost 0 bases, and 17 bases lay in between. In germline, CDR1 is SGHTA, CDR2 FQGNSA. Here the CDR3 reads CASSFGSGRQVNTEAFF. In DNA form, the CDR3 reads TGTGCCAGCAGCTTTGGTTCGGGAAGGCAGGTGAACACTGAAGCTTTCTTT.

This clone was seen once. The chain uses TRBV6-1 and TRBJ2-1; D gene unclear. The CDR3 is made up of 15 amino acids. The V end was cut by 3 bases, the J end by 0 bases, with 9 bases between. Germline V gives CDR1 MNHNS, CDR2 SASEGT. The CDR3 here is CASSEIWSSYNEQFF. Here the CDR3 DNA reads TGTGCCAGCAGTGAGATCTGGAGCTCCTACAATGAGCAGTTCTTC.

This clone appeared a few times. The chain carries TRBV30 and TRBJ2-5; TRBD1 agrees at 7 bases. The closer fit of TRBJ2-7 to the DNA end suggests the J call may be wrong. Germline assignment: CDR1 GTSNPN and CDR2 SVGIG (reference sequence). CDR3 length: 13 amino acids. The CDR3 DNA follows: TGTGCCTGGACTGCACAGGGGCCCCACGAGCAGTACTTC. It encodes CAWTAQGPHEQYF.